The T cell receptor beta chain described here comes from a study of blood T cell repertoires in COVID-19 (dated by TCRdb to about 2020). Regarding the research as a whole: Samples from collaborators originated in the United States, Italy and Spain and spanned both the acute and convalescent phases of COVID-19. The material from the prospective study consisted of cDNA or gDNA derived from T cells, B-cell-depleted T cells, or PBMCs. Subjects who had been exposed to COVID-19, were actively infected with it, or had recovered from it provided the deeply sampled blood TCRbeta repertoires that made up the dataset. The repertoires were released in a freely available public database meant as a resource for research on the immune response to SARS-CoV-2. Samples were obtained from the ongoing ImmuneRACE study (first 160 participants) and from approximately 1,200 subjects provided by 6 global collaborators. Nearly every sample came with metadata listing a de-identified subject ID, COVID-19 status, age in years and sex. Where HLA class I and class II types were available, the types were taken from metadata supplied by the sample provider, not from assay-based typing. The research as a whole found: How much clinical and demographic metadata was included differed by source and by participant, and the metadata was provided uncurated.

Per the germline V gene (reference sequence), MNHEY is the CDR1 and SMNVEV is the CDR2. A distance of 11 bases separates the germline ends of V and J, which lose 3 bases and 6 bases respectively. The CDR3 runs 13 residues from the cysteine to the phenylalanine. Only the CDR3 region is kept as DNA, spanning 39 bases read in frame from base 1. Participants in the prospective study were enrolled through a virtual design, were aged 18 to 89 years, and lived in approximately 25 United States geographic areas. In the prospective study, cohorts were assigned on the basis of participant-reported clinical history obtained from a screening survey and a study questionnaire. Recovered participants in ImmuneRACE Cohort 3 were defined as having two consecutive negative NP/OP PCR tests, clearance from a healthcare professional, or resolution of symptoms. Each participant in the prospective study had whole blood, serum and a nasopharyngeal or oropharyngeal swab collected by mobile phlebotomists. Additional blood draws and questionnaires over an approximately two-month period could optionally be provided by prospective study participants. Prospective study blood samples were shipped either frozen or at room temperature before DNA extraction.

Worth noting for this clone: Its antigen specificity is not known. The record has no base qualities; no much larger clone is one base away.

TCRbeta CDR3 regions were amplified from genomic DNA using the immunoSEQ Assay, a bias-controlled multiplex PCR. In the source study's methods: Within the assay, amplification of reference gene primers was used to estimate how many nucleated cells each sample contained. Sequence reads were collapsed and filtered to measure the absolute abundance of every unique TCRbeta CDR3 rearrangement. Productive Simpson clonality was computed per sample as the square root of Simpson's diversity index over productive rearrangements. TCRdb provides this immuneACCESS table in a form limited to in-frame rearrangements. Some clones are lacking; in checked studies, under half of them reflect an unresolved V gene, and why the rest are absent is not known. V and J calls and clone size are those listed in that table; D and trimming were worked out from the DNA. The table for this sample lists roughly 180,000 clones; approximately 80% of them were counted only once. About 12% of the sample lies in the top ten.

Recombination joined TRBV27 with TRBJ1-2; TRBD1 might be the D gene, on 5 matching bases. The sequenced sample consisted of PBMCs or T cells enriched from blood (not recorded which). The receptor was derived from a middle-aged man who had recovered from COVID-19. This receptor has the CDR3 CASSFKGLDGYTF. The nucleotide sequence is given as TGTGCCAGCAGTTTTAAGGGACTAGATGGCTACACCTTC.